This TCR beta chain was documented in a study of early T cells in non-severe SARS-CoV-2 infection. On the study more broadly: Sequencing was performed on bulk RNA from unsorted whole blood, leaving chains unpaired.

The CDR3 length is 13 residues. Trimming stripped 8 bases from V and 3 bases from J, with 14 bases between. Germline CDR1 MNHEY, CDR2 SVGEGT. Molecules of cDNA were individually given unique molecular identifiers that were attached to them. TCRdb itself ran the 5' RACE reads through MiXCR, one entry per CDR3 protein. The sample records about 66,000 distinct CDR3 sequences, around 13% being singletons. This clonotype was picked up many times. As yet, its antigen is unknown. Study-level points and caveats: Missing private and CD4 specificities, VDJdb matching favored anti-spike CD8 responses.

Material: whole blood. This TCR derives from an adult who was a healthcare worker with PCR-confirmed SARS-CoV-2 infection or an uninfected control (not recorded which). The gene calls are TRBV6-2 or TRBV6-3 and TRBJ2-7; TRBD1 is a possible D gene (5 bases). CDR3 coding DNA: TGTGCCAGCCTCGACAGTTGGGGCTACGAGCAGTACTTC. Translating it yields CASLDSWGYEQYF.